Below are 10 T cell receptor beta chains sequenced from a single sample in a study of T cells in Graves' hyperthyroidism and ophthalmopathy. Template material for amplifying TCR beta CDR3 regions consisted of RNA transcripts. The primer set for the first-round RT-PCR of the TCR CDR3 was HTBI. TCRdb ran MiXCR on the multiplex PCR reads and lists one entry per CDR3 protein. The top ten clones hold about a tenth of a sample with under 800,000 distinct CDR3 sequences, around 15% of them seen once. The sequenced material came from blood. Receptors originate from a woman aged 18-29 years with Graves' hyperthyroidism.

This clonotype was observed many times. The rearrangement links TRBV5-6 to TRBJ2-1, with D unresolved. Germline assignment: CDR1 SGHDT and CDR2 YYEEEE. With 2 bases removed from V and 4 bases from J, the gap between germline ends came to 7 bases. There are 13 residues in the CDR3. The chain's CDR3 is CASSFGPYNEQFF. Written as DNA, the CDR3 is TGTGCCAGCAGCTTCGGACCGTACAATGAGCAGTTCTTC.

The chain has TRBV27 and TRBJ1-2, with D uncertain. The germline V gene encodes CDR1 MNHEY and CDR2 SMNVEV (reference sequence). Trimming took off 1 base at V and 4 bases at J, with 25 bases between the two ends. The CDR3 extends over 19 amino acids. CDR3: CASSLFASIRGEGSYGYTF. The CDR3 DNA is TGTGCCAGCAGTTTATTTGCCTCGATTCGCGGGGAGGGTAGCTATGGCTACACCTTC.

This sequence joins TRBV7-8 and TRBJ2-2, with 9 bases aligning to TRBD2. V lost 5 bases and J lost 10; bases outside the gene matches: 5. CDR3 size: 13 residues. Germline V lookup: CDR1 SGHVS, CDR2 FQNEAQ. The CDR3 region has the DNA TGTGCCAGCAGCCGAGTAGCGGGAGAGGAGCTGTTTTTT. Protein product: CASSRVAGEELFF.

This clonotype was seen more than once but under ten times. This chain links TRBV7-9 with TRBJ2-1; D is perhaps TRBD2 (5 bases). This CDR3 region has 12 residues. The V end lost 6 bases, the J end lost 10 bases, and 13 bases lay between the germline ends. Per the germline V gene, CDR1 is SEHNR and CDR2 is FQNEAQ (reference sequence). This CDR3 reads CASRQVATEQFF. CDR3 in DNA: TGTGCCAGCAGGCAAGTAGCGACGGAGCAGTTCTTC. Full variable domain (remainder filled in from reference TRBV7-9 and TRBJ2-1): DTGVSQNPRHKITKRGQNVTFRCDPISEHNRLYWYRQTLGQGPEFLTYFQNEAQLEKSRLLSDRFSAERPKGSFSTLEIQRTEQGDSAMYLCASRQVATEQFFGPGTRLTVL.

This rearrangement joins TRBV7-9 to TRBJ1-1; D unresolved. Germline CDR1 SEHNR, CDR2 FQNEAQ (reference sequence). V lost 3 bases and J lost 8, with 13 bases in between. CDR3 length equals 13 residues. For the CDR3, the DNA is TGTGCCAGCAGCTTGGGAGGTCGACCCGAAGCTTTCTTT. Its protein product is CASSLGGRPEAFF.

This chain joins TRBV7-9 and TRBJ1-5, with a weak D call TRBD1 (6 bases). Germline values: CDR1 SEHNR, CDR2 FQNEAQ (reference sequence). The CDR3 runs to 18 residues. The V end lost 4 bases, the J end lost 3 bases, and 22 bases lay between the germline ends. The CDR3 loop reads CASSSIIIYRETNQPQHF. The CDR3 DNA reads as TGTGCCAGCAGCTCTATAATTATATACAGGGAAACCAATCAGCCCCAGCATTTT.

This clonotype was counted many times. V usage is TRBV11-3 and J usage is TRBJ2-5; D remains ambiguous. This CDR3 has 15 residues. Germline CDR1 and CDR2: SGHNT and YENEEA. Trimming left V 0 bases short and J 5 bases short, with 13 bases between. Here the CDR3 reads CASSLEYSQVETQYF. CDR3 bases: TGTGCCAGCAGCTTAGAATATTCCCAGGTGGAGACCCAGTACTTC.

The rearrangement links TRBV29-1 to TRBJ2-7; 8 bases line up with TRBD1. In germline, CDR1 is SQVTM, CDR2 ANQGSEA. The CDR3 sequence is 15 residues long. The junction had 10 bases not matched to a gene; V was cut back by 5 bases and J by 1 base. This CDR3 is CSVSSGGPPSYEQYF. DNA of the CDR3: TGCAGCGTTTCCTCAGGGGGCCCCCCGTCCTACGAGCAGTACTTC.

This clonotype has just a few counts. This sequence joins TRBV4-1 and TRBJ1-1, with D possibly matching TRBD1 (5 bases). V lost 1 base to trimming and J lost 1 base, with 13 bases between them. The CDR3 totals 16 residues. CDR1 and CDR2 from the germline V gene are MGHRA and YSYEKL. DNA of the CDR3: TGCGCCAGCAGCCAAGTCTTTCAGGGTAAGAACACTGAAGCTTTCTTT. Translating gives CASSQVFQGKNTEAFF.

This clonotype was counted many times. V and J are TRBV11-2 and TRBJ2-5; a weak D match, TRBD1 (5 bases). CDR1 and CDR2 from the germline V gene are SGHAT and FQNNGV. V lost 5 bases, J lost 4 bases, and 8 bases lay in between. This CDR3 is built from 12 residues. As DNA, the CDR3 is TGTGCCAGCAGCCAGGGATCAGAGACCCAGTACTTC. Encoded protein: CASSQGSETQYF.